This record covers a single TCR beta chain. There is no known antigen for this receptor. Base qualities are not at hand, and no much larger clone is one base apart. The healthy control group was made up of roughly 34 blood donors, and the Finnish Red Cross blood service supplied their buffy coats. All TCR-sequenced material derived from peripheral blood: patient blood samples and healthy donor buffy coats. Peripheral blood mononuclear cells were isolated by Ficoll-Hypaque gradient centrifugation. For the healthy controls, CD4+ cells were obtained from buffy coats by magnetic purification. The Gentra Puregene Cell and Tissue kit was used to extract genomic DNA, and a Qubit 2.0 fluorometer was used to measure the amount of genomic DNA. TCRbeta rearrangements were sequenced from genomic DNA using the immunoSEQ assay at survey resolution. The authors' analysis ran thus. A lowest detectable productive clonotype frequency of 2.59 x 10-5 was observed in the TCR sequencing data. Analyses included only productive TCRbeta rearrangements, meaning complete and in-frame sequences. The clonality of each sample was calculated as Simpson clonality in the immunoSEQ Analyzer version 3.0. Based on frequency, clones were grouped as very rare, small, medium, large (1-20%) or hyperexpanded (>20%). Generation probabilities were estimated with OLGA 1.2.3, V-gene circos plots were made with VDJtools, specificities were looked up in VDJdb, and CDR3 motifs were identified with GLIPH. Here the immuneACCESS table is served through TCRdb, limited to in-frame sequences with V and J called. Missing clones are a known gap in these copies; in checked studies unresolved V genes cover under half, and the rest lacks a known reason. V and J calls and clone size come straight from that table; D and trimming were deduced from the DNA. The sample table shows roughly 40,000 clones, and 80% to 90% are seen once. The ten biggest clones cover about 2.8% of the sample.

The CDR3, from cysteine to phenylalanine, totals 19 residues. Only the CDR3 portion is preserved as DNA: 57 bases, with reading frame beginning at the first base. At the junction V is shortened by 5 bases and J by 4 bases; bases outside the gene matches: 21. The germline V gene provides CDR1 MDHEN and CDR2 SYDVKM. These data come from a study of STAT5B mutations in CD4+ large granular lymphocyte leukemia (dated by TCRdb to the early 2020s). Turning to the overall study: Among healthy controls, the CDR3 'QG' motif was associated with a particular HLA allele. Flow cytometry performed on FACSCanto II or FACSVerse showed that the purified fractions had more than 95% purity among lymphocytes. TCRbeta repertoires of CD4+ T-cell large granular lymphocyte leukemia patients were compared with those of healthy blood donors.

What the authors observed across the whole study: TRBV06-family usage was enriched among the top patient clones (8/27) compared with healthy controls (2/35). Compared with healthy CD4+ repertoires, CD4-sorted patient repertoires appeared more clonal, and this difference remained even after the putative leukemic clones were removed. Main leukemic clonotypes were private to each patient, although about a quarter of the main leukemic clonotypes were found at low frequency in the non-leukemic repertoires of other patients. The data were not HLA-matched, and the higher clonality in CD4+ T-LGLL than in CD8+ T-LGLL could be due to the relatively small sample size.

Material: CD4+ T cells from blood buffy coats. The TCR comes from a human donor in good health. The receptor chain draws on TRBV28 and TRBJ2-7, with 9 middle bases fitting TRBD2. The CDR3 region: CASSPVGLAATREKYEQYF. The DNA is as follows: TGTGCCAGCAGTCCAGTGGGACTAGCAGCCACGCGGGAGAAATACGAGCAGTACTTC.